This entry features one T cell receptor (beta chain) sequence. Its antigen is undetermined. These data are taken from a study of blood T cells in healthy people across ages. Study-wide results and limits: TCR beta diversity, measured per million T cells, fell in a roughly linear way with age.

PCR was performed a second time for roughly 7 to 12 cycles using a sample-barcoded 5' primer and a J-beta primer mix. Every cDNA was tagged by a template-switch adaptor with 12 random nucleotides. TCRdb called the 5' RACE reads again in MiXCR, with one record for every CDR3 protein. The data show hundreds of thousands of distinct CDR3 sequences, 48% seen once. Per sample, extraction of total RNA gave at least 6 micrograms in every case. Germline V lookup: CDR1 SGHTA, CDR2 FQGNSA. V was shortened by 5 bases and J by 6 bases, with 20 bases between the two germline ends. CDR3 length: 15 residues. The source of this sequence is a man aged 25 to 40 in good health. The sequenced sample was blood. V gene TRBV7-2 combines with J gene TRBJ2-7; D may be TRBD2 (5 bases). CDR3 region: CASSARLPVASEQYF. CDR3 bases: TGTGCCAGCAGCGCCCGACTACCGGTGGCTTCCGAGCAGTACTTC.